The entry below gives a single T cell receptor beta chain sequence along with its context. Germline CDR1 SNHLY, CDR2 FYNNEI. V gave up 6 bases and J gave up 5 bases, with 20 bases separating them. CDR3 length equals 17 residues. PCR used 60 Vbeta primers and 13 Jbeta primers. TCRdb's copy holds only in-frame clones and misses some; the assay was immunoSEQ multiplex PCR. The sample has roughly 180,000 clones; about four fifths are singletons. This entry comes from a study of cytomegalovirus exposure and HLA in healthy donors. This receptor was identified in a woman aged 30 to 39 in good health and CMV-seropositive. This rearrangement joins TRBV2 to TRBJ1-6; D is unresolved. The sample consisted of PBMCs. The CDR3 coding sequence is TGTGCCAGCAGCCAAACGAACCGGGTCCTGAATAATTCACCCCTCCACTTT. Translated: CASSQTNRVLNNSPLHF.